The clone carrying this T cell receptor (beta chain) was counted many times. What it recognizes is unknown. All patients were treatment-naive before thyroid surgery. This specimen comes from a study of metastatic and nonmetastatic thyroid tumors. TCRdb reprocessed the PCR reads via MiXCR. This sample has about 35,000 clones, with roughly a sixth found just once. This CDR3 spans 17 amino acids. Trimming stripped 0 bases from V and 3 bases from J, with 20 bases between. Germline loops: CDR1 DFQATT, CDR2 SNEGSKA (reference sequence). Study-wide results and caveats: Significantly higher TCR beta diversity was reportedly seen in malignant thyroid tumors than benign nodules, in blood and tumor.

Sequenced input: blood. The receptor was isolated from a male donor with papillary thyroid cancer or a benign thyroid nodule (not recorded which). Some clones in this sample may be carry-over from other donors' samples. The V call is TRBV20-1, the J call TRBJ2-5; D may be TRBD1 (5 bases). The CDR3 region has the DNA TGCAGTGCTAGAGATCAGTCTTGGGGCATGAGAGAAGAGACCCAGTACTTC. Translation: CSARDQSWGMREETQYF.